These 16 T cell receptor beta chains came from one sample sequenced in a study of blood T cells in healthy people across ages. Using a J-beta primer mix together with a sample-barcoded 5' primer, a second PCR was run for roughly 6 to 12 cycles. From the 5' RACE reads, TCRdb called clonotypes with MiXCR, one entry per CDR3 protein. The sample shows about 830,000 distinct CDR3 sequences, approximately 67% of them seen only once. The sequencing sample was made of blood. Receptor source: a man between 25 and 39 years old in good health.

The gene calls are TRBV4-2 and TRBJ1-6; 8 bases match TRBD1. J gave up 8 bases and V 1 base, and 4 bases lay outside the gene matches. The CDR3 extends over 15 amino acids. Germline values: CDR1 LGHNA, CDR2 YNFKEQ. The CDR3 DNA reads TGTGCCAGCAGCCAAGGCGCAGGGGGCCATTCACCCCTCCACTTT. It codes for CASSQGAGGHSPLHF.

The rearrangement links TRBV29-1 to TRBJ2-7, with D possibly TRBD1 on 5 matching bases. CDR3 length: 13 residues. The ends were cut back, 6 bases at V and 4 bases at J, with 16 bases in the middle. CDR1 and CDR2 from the germline V gene are SQVTM and ANQGSEA. CDR3 loop: CSVIGGRAYEQYF. CDR3 sequence (DNA): TGCAGCGTGATTGGCGGCAGGGCGTACGAGCAGTACTTC.

This clonotype was found once. The genes are TRBV5-1 and TRBJ1-2; 9 bases are shared with TRBD1. This CDR3 region has 16 residues. Losses at the gene ends were 7 bases for V and 0 bases for J; bases not matched to a gene: 10. CDR1 SGHRS and CDR2 YFSETQ come from the germline V gene. CDR3 DNA sequence: TGCGCCAGCCTTGGCGGGACAGGGATTTCTAACTATGGCTACACCTTC. Its translation is CASLGGTGISNYGYTF. Using reference TRBV5-1 and TRBJ1-2 for the parts outside the CDR3, the full variable domain is KAGVTQTPRYLIKTRGQQVTLSCSPISGHRSVSWYQQTPGQGLQFLFEYFSETQRNKGNFPGRFSGRQFSNSRSEMNVSTLELGDSALYLCASLGGTGISNYGYTFGSGTRLTVV.

Only a few counts were recorded for this clonotype. The chain joins TRBV24-1 to TRBJ2-7, with 8 bases fitting TRBD1. The trim removed 3 bases at V and 1 base at J, leaving 4 bases unmatched. This CDR3 comprises 15 residues. The germline CDR1 and CDR2 sequences are KGHDR and SFDVKD. The CDR3: CATSDGQGPSYEQYF. DNA for the CDR3: TGTGCCACCAGTGATGGACAGGGCCCATCCTACGAGCAGTACTTC.

This clonotype was picked up many times. The chain joins TRBV20-1 to TRBJ1-6, with TRBD1 matching 9 bases. Germline CDR1 is DFQATT and CDR2 is SNEGSKA (reference sequence). V lost 6 bases to trimming and J lost 0 bases; unmatched junction nucleotides: 3. The CDR3 extends over 15 amino acids. CDR3 DNA sequence: TGCAGTGCGTGGACAGGGGACTCCTATAATTCACCCCTCCACTTT. Translating gives CSAWTGDSYNSPLHF.

This chain uses TRBV4-1 with TRBJ2-1, with TRBD2 matching 9 bases. This CDR3 has 16 amino acids. Per germline, CDR1 MGHRA and CDR2 YSYEKL. After removal of 0 bases from V and 7 bases from J, the junction contained 7 bases not matched to a gene. The CDR3 nucleotides are TGCGCCAGCAGCCAAGATGCCGGCGGGGGGGTAAATGAGCAGTTCTTC. Translating it yields CASSQDAGGGVNEQFF.

DNA for the CDR3: TGTGCCAGCAGTGGGAATGGCTACACCTTC. Translation gives CASSGNGYTF. This chain joins TRBV6-1 and TRBJ1-2; D is undetermined. Trimming pared 4 bases from V and 6 bases from J, leaving 3 bases between. This CDR3 is 10 amino acids long. Germline CDR1 MNHNS, CDR2 SASEGT.

This clonotype was counted only a few times. The chain employs TRBV24-1 and TRBJ1-2; D is unresolved. This CDR3 region has 14 residues. The V gene's germline CDR1 is KGHDR and CDR2 SFDVKD. V lost 4 bases, J lost 3 bases, and 11 bases lay in between. In DNA, the CDR3 is TGTGCCACCAGTGACCATGGACGGTACTATGGCTACACCTTC. Translation: CATSDHGRYYGYTF.

The sample holds many counts of this clonotype. The chain combines TRBV27 with TRBJ2-3, with unresolved D. The CDR3 is made up of 14 amino acids. V dropped 3 bases and J dropped 0 bases, with 7 bases sitting between them. Germline V lookup: CDR1 MNHEY, CDR2 SMNVEV (reference sequence). As DNA, the CDR3 is TGTGCCAGCAGTTTGTCAAGCAGCACAGATACGCAGTATTTT. Its translation: CASSLSSSTDTQYF.

The chain carries TRBV27 and TRBJ2-4, with D hard to call. The V and J ends lost 5 bases and 13 bases respectively, with 18 bases between them. Germline V lookup: CDR1 MNHEY, CDR2 SMNVEV (reference sequence). This CDR3 has 13 residues. The CDR3 nucleotides are TGTGCCAGCAGTGTGTCCTCCCCCAGAGAGCAGTACTTC. Translated: CASSVSSPREQYF.

This clonotype was observed a few times. This chain joins TRBV20-1 and TRBJ2-7; tentative D call: TRBD1 (7 bases). The CDR3 consists of 13 residues. CDR1 DFQATT and CDR2 SNEGSKA come from the germline V gene (reference sequence). V was clipped by 5 bases and J by 5 bases, with 16 bases between them. CDR3 bases: TGCAGTGCTCCATTGACAGGGAGGAACGAGCAGTACTTC. It codes for CSAPLTGRNEQYF.

This clonotype was counted between two and nine times. The CDR3 sequence: CSVEVNRVWSPLHF. CDR3 coding DNA: TGCAGCGTTGAAGTAAACAGGGTATGGTCACCCCTCCACTTT. V gene TRBV29-1 combines with J gene TRBJ1-6; possible D gene TRBD1, 6 bases. V was cut by 1 base and J by 10 bases, with 14 bases left in between. Looked up from germline, CDR1 is SQVTM and CDR2 is ANQGSEA. This CDR3 has 14 residues.

The rearrangement links TRBV20-1 to TRBJ2-1; D perhaps matches TRBD1 (5 bases). Germline V gives CDR1 DFQATT, CDR2 SNEGSKA (reference sequence). This CDR3 is 14 amino acids long. The V gene lost 0 bases and the J gene lost 6 bases, with 12 bases spanning the gap. For the CDR3, the DNA is TGCAGTGCTAGAGATCTGGGGCTAACCAATGAGCAGTTCTTC. Translating gives CSARDLGLTNEQFF.

The gene calls are TRBV6-5 and TRBJ2-1, with 8 nucleotides matching TRBD1. The CDR3 length is 18 residues. Germline loops: CDR1 MNHEY, CDR2 SVGAGI. The V segment lost 6 bases and the J segment 5 bases; nucleotides outside the gene matches: 18. As DNA, the CDR3 is TGTGCCAGCAGCTACCACCGGGACGGAGGACAGGGAAACAATGAGCAGTTCTTC. The encoded protein is CASSYHRDGGQGNNEQFF.

The chain is built from TRBV19 and TRBJ1-5; 7 bases agree with TRBD1. This CDR3 has 14 amino acids. Germline assignment: CDR1 LNHDA and CDR2 SQIVND (reference sequence). Trimming at V came to 4 bases and at J to 9 bases, leaving 9 bases not matched to a gene. The CDR3 DNA is TGTGCCAGTAGTAGGGACAGAACTTCGGGGCCCCAGCATTTT. Protein: CASSRDRTSGPQHF. The whole variable domain, remainder taken from reference TRBV19 and TRBJ1-5, is DGGITQSPKYLFRKEGQNVTLSCEQNLNHDAMYWYRQDPGQGLRLIYYSQIVNDFQKGDIAEGYSVSREKKESFPLTVTSAQKNPTAFYLCASSRDRTSGPQHFGDGTRLSIL.

This clonotype has more than one count but fewer than ten. The V and J genes are TRBV7-2 and TRBJ2-5; 9 nucleotides align to TRBD1. This CDR3 has 15 amino acids. CDR1 SGHTA and CDR2 FQGNSA come from the germline V gene. With 4 bases clipped from V and 5 bases from J, the junction kept 8 bases outside the gene matches. The CDR3, as DNA: TGTGCCAGCAGCTCACAGGGGGCTAGTGGGGAGACCCAGTACTTC. Its translation: CASSSQGASGETQYF.